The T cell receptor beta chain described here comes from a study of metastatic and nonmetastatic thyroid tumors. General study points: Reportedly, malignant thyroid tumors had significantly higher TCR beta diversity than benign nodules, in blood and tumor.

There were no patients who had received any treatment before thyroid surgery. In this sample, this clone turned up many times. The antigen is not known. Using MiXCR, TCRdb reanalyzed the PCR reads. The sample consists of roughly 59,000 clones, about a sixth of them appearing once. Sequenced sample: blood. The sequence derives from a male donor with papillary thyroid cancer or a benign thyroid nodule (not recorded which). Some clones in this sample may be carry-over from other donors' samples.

The CDR3 here is CASSSRDRGDNEQFF. CDR3 DNA sequence: TGTGCCAGCAGTTCCAGGGACAGGGGGGATAATGAGCAGTTCTTC. The V call is TRBV12-3 or TRBV12-4, the J call TRBJ2-1, with 11 bases that match TRBD1. The CDR3 extends over 15 amino acids. J gave up 7 bases and V 4 bases, and 6 bases lay outside the gene matches.